The 24 T cell receptor beta chains below come from one sample, sequenced in a study of early T cells in non-severe SARS-CoV-2 infection (dated by TCRdb to about 2021). Library construction relied on 5' RACE. The listed sequencing device is NextSeq 500. The public sequencing data were trimmed at Q25 with fastp and processed into clonotypes with MiXCR by TCRdb, which kept only in-frame beta chains. Rows with one shared CDR3 protein collapse into an entry with the most common genes and DNA. This sample comprises about 58,000 distinct CDR3 sequences, approximately 12% of them detected only once. The top ten hold roughly a tenth of the sample. Input material: whole blood. The receptors derive from an adult who was a healthcare worker with PCR-confirmed SARS-CoV-2 infection or an uninfected control (not recorded which).

A few counts support this clonotype. The CDR3: CSARETSGMYEQYF. CDR3 DNA sequence: TGCAGTGCTAGAGAGACTAGCGGGATGTACGAGCAGTACTTC. The chain recombines TRBV20-1 with TRBJ2-7; 11 bases map to TRBD2. The V segment lost 0 bases and the J segment 4 bases; nucleotides outside the gene matches: 2. The CDR3 consists of 14 residues. CDR1 and CDR2 (germline): DFQATT, SNEGSKA (reference sequence).

This rearrangement joins TRBV28 to TRBJ2-1, with 10 bases fitting TRBD1. V lost 6 bases, J lost 5 bases, and 7 bases stayed unmatched. The germline CDR1 and CDR2 sequences are MDHEN and SYDVKM. The CDR3 is 15 amino acids. The CDR3 sequence is CASRARTGGHNEQFF. Here the CDR3 DNA reads TGTGCCAGCAGAGCAAGGACAGGGGGGCACAATGAGCAGTTCTTC.

This clonotype showed up just a few times. The V gene is TRBV20-1, the J gene TRBJ1-1; tentatively, D is TRBD1 (5 bases). Germline V gene sequence: CDR1 DFQATT, CDR2 SNEGSKA (reference sequence). The V and J ends lost 1 base and 5 bases respectively, with 17 bases between them. This CDR3 is 15 amino acids long. In nucleotides, the CDR3 is TGCAGTGCTAGAGCCCCTAGGGGAGGAGGGACTGAAGCTTTCTTT. It translates to CSARAPRGGGTEAFF.

The chain employs TRBV6-5 and TRBJ1-5; 7 bases are a match to TRBD1. The CDR3 is 13 amino acids. Germline V lookup: CDR1 MNHEY, CDR2 SVGAGI. Trimming removed 8 bases from V and 2 bases from J; junction bases left unmatched: 3. CDR3 in amino acids: CASGGTGNQPQHF. As DNA, the CDR3 is TGTGCCAGCGGAGGGACAGGCAATCAGCCCCAGCATTTT.

The chain combines TRBV11-1 with TRBJ2-3, with D unclear. V was cut by 5 bases and J by 2 bases, with 23 bases left in between. This CDR3 contains 18 residues. Per the germline V gene, CDR1 is SGHAT and CDR2 is FQDESV (reference sequence). The CDR3 region is CASSDPPGLIPFTDTQYF. The CDR3 DNA reads as TGTGCCAGCAGCGACCCACCGGGCCTCATTCCTTTCACAGATACGCAGTATTTT.

The sample holds a few counts of this clonotype. The rearrangement joins TRBV11-3 to TRBJ2-1, with unresolved D. The CDR3 sequence is 14 residues long. Trimming removed 3 bases at V and 5 bases at J, with 11 bases between. From germline, CDR1 is SGHNT and CDR2 YENEEA. The CDR3 is CASSFGGPNNEQFF. The CDR3 DNA is TGTGCCAGCAGCTTTGGTGGGCCCAACAATGAGCAGTTCTTC. Complete variable domain (other parts from reference TRBV11-3 and TRBJ2-1): EAGVVQSPRYKIIEKKQPVAFWCNPISGHNTLYWYLQNLGQGPELLIRYENEEAVDDSQLPKDRFSAERLKGVDSTLKIQPAELGDSAVYLCASSFGGPNNEQFFGPGTRLTVL.

This clonotype has at least ten counts. For the CDR3, the DNA is TGTGCCAGCAGCGCCCCGGACGACAATGAGCAGTTCTTC. Protein product: CASSAPDDNEQFF. V and J are TRBV7-9 and TRBJ2-1; no clear D. Germline-derived CDR1 and CDR2 are SEHNR and FQNEAQ (reference sequence). This CDR3 spans 13 amino acids. Trimming stripped 5 bases from V and 5 bases from J, with 10 bases between.

This clonotype was detected ten times or more. J is TRBJ1-5 and V is TRBV6-1; the D is unclear. Germline values: CDR1 MNHNS, CDR2 SASEGT. There are 14 residues in the CDR3. The germline V and J ends were trimmed by 7 bases and 3 bases, with 13 bases remaining between them. This CDR3 is CASIGRPYNQPQHF. Written as DNA, the CDR3 is TGTGCCAGCATAGGCAGGCCTTACAATCAGCCCCAGCATTTT.

This clonotype showed up many times. The CDR3 spells CASSSDGTSGRLSSYNEQFF. In DNA, the CDR3 is TGTGCCAGCAGCTCAGATGGGACTAGCGGGAGGCTTAGCTCCTACAATGAGCAGTTCTTC. V and J are TRBV9 and TRBJ2-1; 15 bases agree with TRBD2. CDR3 length equals 20 residues. CDR1 is SGDLS and CDR2 is YYNGEE in the germline V gene. V lost 4 bases to trimming and J lost 0 bases; unmatched junction nucleotides: 11.

This chain uses TRBV12-3 or TRBV12-4 with TRBJ2-7, with D unresolved. This CDR3 has 11 amino acids. The V and J ends lost 8 bases and 1 base respectively, with 6 bases between them. This CDR3 reads CASLLSYEQYF. The DNA of the CDR3 is TGTGCCAGCCTCCTTTCCTACGAGCAGTACTTC.

This chain uses TRBV6-6 with TRBJ2-7; 8 nucleotides align to TRBD1. With 0 bases clipped from V and 4 bases from J, the junction kept 11 bases outside the gene matches. This CDR3 region has 17 residues. Germline values: CDR1 MNHNY, CDR2 SVGAGI (reference sequence). This chain's CDR3 is CASSYSFQGAARYEQYF. As DNA, the CDR3 is TGTGCCAGCAGTTACTCATTTCAGGGGGCTGCCCGTTACGAGCAGTACTTC.

This clonotype has more than one count but fewer than ten. V is TRBV28 and J is TRBJ2-7, with a possible D match to TRBD2 (5 bases). Germline CDR1 reads MDHEN; CDR2 reads SYDVKM. V was trimmed by 2 bases and J by 0 bases, leaving 5 bases between them. The CDR3 has 13 residues. This CDR3 is CASSLLASYEQYF. CDR3 bases: TGTGCCAGCAGTTTACTAGCCTCCTACGAGCAGTACTTC. Complete variable domain (other parts from reference TRBV28 and TRBJ2-7): DVKVTQSSRYLVKRTGEKVFLECVQDMDHENMFWYRQDPGLGLRLIYFSYDVKMKEKGDIPEGYSVSREKKERFSLILESASTNQTSMYLCASSLLASYEQYFGPGTRLTVT.

The rearrangement links TRBV11-2 to TRBJ2-4; D remains ambiguous. The CDR3 sequence is 17 residues long. The V and J ends lost 2 bases and 0 bases respectively, with 14 bases between them. Germline V gene sequence: CDR1 SGHAT, CDR2 FQNNGV. CDR3 DNA sequence: TGTGCCAGCAGCTTATCACCGGGCCATCTAGCCAAAAACATTCAGTACTTC. Residues: CASSLSPGHLAKNIQYF.

This clonotype has at least ten counts. The V call is TRBV7-4, the J call TRBJ1-5, with 7 bases aligning to TRBD1. The CDR3 contains 14 residues. Germline CDR1 reads SGHVT; CDR2 reads SQSDAQ. V shed 9 bases and J 4 bases; nucleotides not matched to a gene: 9. CDR3 DNA sequence: TGTGCCAGTAGAAGGGGGCTGGGGAATCAGCCCCAGCATTTT. It specifies CASRRGLGNQPQHF.

This clonotype turned up a few times. The chain recombines TRBV7-9 with TRBJ1-4, with D perhaps matching TRBD1 (5 bases). V was trimmed by 2 bases and J by 4 bases, leaving 8 bases between them. The CDR3 has 14 residues. Per the germline V gene, CDR1 is SEHNR and CDR2 is FQNEAQ (reference sequence). The CDR3 here is CASSLIRDNEKLFF. In nucleotides, the CDR3 is TGTGCCAGCAGCTTAATCAGGGATAATGAAAAACTGTTTTTT.

This clonotype was recorded a few times. The chain carries TRBV19 and TRBJ1-1; a weak D match, TRBD1 (6 bases). V lost 4 bases and J 6 bases, leaving 12 bases between the germline ends. Germline CDR1 and CDR2: LNHDA and SQIVND (reference sequence). This CDR3 region has 13 residues. CDR3 sequence: CASSNIRGAEAFF. The DNA for the CDR3 is TGTGCCAGTAGTAACATAAGGGGGGCTGAAGCTTTCTTT.

This chain links TRBV20-1 with TRBJ1-4; possibly TRBD1 for D (5 bases). Trimming took off 0 bases at V and 4 bases at J, with 9 bases between the two ends. The CDR3 length is 14 residues. The germline V gene has CDR1 DFQATT and CDR2 SNEGSKA (reference sequence). The CDR3 protein is CSARDWGVNEKLFF. CDR3 in DNA: TGCAGTGCTAGAGATTGGGGGGTTAATGAAAAACTGTTTTTT.

The sample holds a few counts of this clonotype. The chain has TRBV3-1 and TRBJ2-4, with 7 bases identical to TRBD1. The CDR3 totals 16 residues. Germline lookup yields CDR1 LGHDT and CDR2 YNNKEL (reference sequence). Trimming removed 3 bases from V and 3 bases from J; junction bases left unmatched: 8. CDR3 region: CASSQQQGWGKNIQYF. The CDR3 DNA reads TGTGCCAGCAGCCAGCAACAGGGGTGGGGCAAAAACATTCAGTACTTC.

Only a few counts were recorded for this clonotype. CDR3 amino acids: CASSPGQGLRYEQYF. In DNA form, the CDR3 reads TGTGCCAGCAGCCCCGGACAGGGATTACGCTACGAGCAGTACTTC. The V and J genes are TRBV28 and TRBJ2-7, with TRBD1 identical over 8 bases. CDR1 MDHEN and CDR2 SYDVKM come from the germline V gene. The CDR3 loop spans 15 amino acids. V was clipped by 6 bases and J by 3 bases; unmatched bases: 10.

This clonotype has a count of ten or more. The V and J genes are TRBV11-2 and TRBJ2-5, with 7 nucleotides matching TRBD2. CDR3 length equals 16 residues. The germline V gene encodes CDR1 SGHAT and CDR2 FQNNGV. The V gene end was trimmed by 5 bases and the J gene end by 5 bases; junction bases not matched to a gene: 14. CDR3 region: CASSPNPGRGGETQYF. The CDR3 DNA reads TGTGCCAGCAGCCCAAACCCAGGGCGGGGAGGGGAGACCCAGTACTTC.

This rearrangement joins TRBV29-1 to TRBJ1-1; D is possibly TRBD1 (6 bases). The CDR3 runs 16 residues. V lost 1 base, J lost 7 bases, and 22 bases lay in between. Germline V CDR1 and CDR2: SQVTM, ANQGSEA. The CDR3 sequence is CSVEGDPGTHEVEAFF. DNA of the CDR3: TGCAGCGTTGAAGGTGACCCCGGGACACACGAAGTTGAAGCTTTCTTT.

The V and J genes are TRBV6-2 or TRBV6-3 and TRBJ2-7; TRBD2 matches at 12 bases. The CDR3 has 16 residues. Losses at the gene ends were 4 bases for V and 4 bases for J; bases not matched to a gene: 8. CDR1 and CDR2 (germline): MNHEY, SVGEGT. DNA for the CDR3: TGTGCCAGCAGTTTTCGACTAGCGGGAGCGAAATACGAGCAGTACTTC. Encoded protein: CASSFRLAGAKYEQYF.

The chain joins TRBV29-1 to TRBJ1-5, with D possibly TRBD1 on 6 matching bases. The CDR3 contains 14 residues. The germline V gene has CDR1 SQVTM and CDR2 ANQGSEA. The V gene lost 5 bases and the J gene lost 0 bases, with 11 bases spanning the gap. CDR3: CSVPYRDSNQPQHF. Written as DNA, the CDR3 is TGCAGCGTTCCCTACAGGGATAGCAATCAGCCCCAGCATTTT.

This clonotype showed up many times. J is TRBJ2-1 and V is TRBV15; D ambiguous. This CDR3 comprises 11 residues. Trimming left V 2 bases short and J 5 bases short, with 1 base between. Germline V lookup: CDR1 LNHNV, CDR2 YYDKDF (reference sequence). CDR3 nucleotide sequence: TGTGCCACCAGCAGAAACAATGAGCAGTTCTTC. This codes for CATSRNNEQFF. Supplemented by reference TRBV15 and TRBJ2-1, the full variable domain reads DAMVIQNPRYQVTQFGKPVTLSCSQTLNHNVMYWYQQKSSQAPKLLFHYYDKDFNNEADTPDNFQSRRPNTSFCFLDIRSPGLGDTAMYLCATSRNNEQFFGPGTRLTVL.